What follows are 5 T cell receptor beta chains derived from one specimen sequenced in a study of T cell changes during pregnancy in multiple sclerosis. Clones were sequenced by immunoSEQ multiplex PCR, and TCRdb holds only the in-frame ones, with some missing. The sample has about 12,000 clones, roughly 82% seen once. Sequencing used CD8+ T cells from peripheral blood mononuclear cells, obtained after pregnancy. All receptors come from a female donor in good health, enrolled as a control in a pregnancy study.

The rearrangement uses TRBV27 and TRBJ2-3; 10 bases fit TRBD2. Germline V gene sequence: CDR1 MNHEY, CDR2 SMNVEV (reference sequence). This CDR3 has 17 amino acids. J lost 0 bases, V lost 5 bases, and 8 bases had no gene match. This chain's CDR3 is CASSNDIAGGSTDTQYF. The CDR3 DNA reads as TGTGCCAGCAGTAACGATATAGCGGGAGGTAGCACAGATACGCAGTATTTT.

About this clone itself: Just one base apart from a much larger clone, this may be a read error. Additional DNA sequences in this sample encode the identical CDR3. The V and J genes are TRBV6-4 and TRBJ2-3; 13 nucleotides match TRBD2. From germline, CDR1 is MRHNA and CDR2 SNTAGT. V gave up 2 bases and J gave up 4 bases; unmatched junction bases: 0. This CDR3 has 15 amino acids. The CDR3 region is CASSDTSGGADTQYF. DNA of the CDR3: TGTGCCAGCAGTGACACTAGCGGGGGGGCAGATACGCAGTATTTT.

The gene calls are TRBV27 and TRBJ2-4; weak D call: TRBD2 (6 bases). The germline CDR1 and CDR2 sequences are MNHEY and SMNVEV (reference sequence). The CDR3 totals 18 residues. Deletions cut 0 bases from V and 2 bases from J, with 17 bases between. The CDR3, as DNA: TGTGCCAGCAGTTTATCGGGCCCCGGTGCGGGAACCAAAAACATTCAGTACTTC. Translation: CASSLSGPGAGTKNIQYF.

The chain joins TRBV5-1 to TRBJ1-1; the D gene is possibly TRBD1 (5 bases). This CDR3 region has 16 residues. With 0 bases removed from V and 4 bases from J, the gap between germline ends came to 16 bases. Germline values: CDR1 SGHRS, CDR2 YFSETQ. CDR3: CASSLEAGGFGTEAFF. CDR3 coding DNA: TGCGCCAGCAGCTTGGAGGCGGGGGGATTTGGCACTGAAGCTTTCTTT.

The V gene is TRBV6-1, the J gene TRBJ2-1; D uncertain. Germline loops: CDR1 MNHNS, CDR2 SASEGT. The CDR3 has 12 residues. V lost 7 bases and J 4 bases, leaving 8 bases between the germline ends. CDR3: CASIQTYNEQFF. The DNA for the CDR3 is TGTGCCAGCATTCAGACTTACAATGAGCAGTTCTTC.